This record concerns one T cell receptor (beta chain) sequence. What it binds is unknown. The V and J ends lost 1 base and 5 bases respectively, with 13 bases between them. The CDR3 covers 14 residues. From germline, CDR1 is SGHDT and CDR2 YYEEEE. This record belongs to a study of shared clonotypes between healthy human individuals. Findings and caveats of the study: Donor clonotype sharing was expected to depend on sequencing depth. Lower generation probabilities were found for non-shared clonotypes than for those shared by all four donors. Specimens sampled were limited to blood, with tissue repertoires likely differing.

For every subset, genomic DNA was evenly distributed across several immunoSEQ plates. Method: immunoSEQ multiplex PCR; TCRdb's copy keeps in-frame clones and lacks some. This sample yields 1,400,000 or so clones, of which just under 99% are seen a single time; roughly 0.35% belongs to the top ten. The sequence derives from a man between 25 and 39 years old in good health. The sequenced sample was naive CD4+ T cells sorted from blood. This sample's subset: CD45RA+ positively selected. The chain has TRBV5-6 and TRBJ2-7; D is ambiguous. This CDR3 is CASSLPGTVNEQYF. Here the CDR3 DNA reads TGTGCCAGCAGCTTGCCCGGAACGGTGAACGAGCAGTACTTC.